Shown below are 12 T cell receptor beta chains from a single sample sequenced in a study of PD-1 blockade in mismatch repair-deficient tumors. Their specific antigens are unknown. Libraries were prepared by immunoSEQ multiplex PCR; TCRdb keeps only in-frame clonotypes and omits some of them. The table has about 15,000 clones, under 85% seen once; the top ten hold around 9.9%. Sample time point: approximately 9-day in vitro stimulation with candidate neoantigen peptide 5. The sequenced sample was cells cultured in vitro, obtained from a patient treated with pembrolizumab. The source of these receptors is an adult with mismatch repair-deficient cancer.

V gene TRBV6-4 combines with J gene TRBJ1-2; D is uncertain. CDR3 length: 13 amino acids. V shed 1 base and J shed 5 bases, with 8 bases lying between them. In germline, CDR1 is MRHNA, CDR2 SNTAGT. The CDR3 reads CASSDFSNYGYTF. CDR3 nucleotides: TGTGCCAGCAGTGACTTTTCCAATTATGGCTACACCTTC.

The V gene is TRBV7-9, the J gene TRBJ1-1; D unclear. CDR3 size: 15 residues. V shed 2 bases and J shed 3 bases, with 13 bases lying between them. Looked up from germline, CDR1 is SEHNR and CDR2 is FQNEAQ (reference sequence). The CDR3 sequence: CASSLIFWDDTEAFF. CDR3 in DNA: TGTGCCAGCAGCTTAATCTTTTGGGATGACACTGAAGCTTTCTTT.

This clone has just a few counts. The V gene is TRBV4-1, the J gene TRBJ2-7; 9 nucleotides line up with TRBD2. V gave up 5 bases and J gave up 5 bases; unmatched junction bases: 7. This CDR3 has 14 amino acids. Germline CDR1 and CDR2: MGHRA and YSYEKL. The CDR3 DNA reads TGCGCCAGCAGCGGCGGACTAGCGTGGAACGAGCAGTACTTC. Its translation is CASSGGLAWNEQYF.

The chain is built from TRBV19 and TRBJ1-2; possibly TRBD1 for D (5 bases). Germline CDR1 LNHDA, CDR2 SQIVND (reference sequence). The CDR3 is 13 amino acids. The V and J ends lost 5 bases and 2 bases respectively, with 9 bases between them. The CDR3 DNA reads as TGTGCCAGTAGTCCGGGACTCAACTATGGCTACACCTTC. Protein sequence: CASSPGLNYGYTF.

The chain recombines TRBV30 with TRBJ2-6; D might be TRBD1 or TRBD2, each matching 5 bases. V was clipped by 4 bases and J by 0 bases, with 10 bases between them. The CDR3 extends over 15 amino acids. The germline V gene has CDR1 GTSNPN and CDR2 SVGIG (reference sequence). The CDR3 DNA follows: TGTGCCTGGACGGGGCGGATCTCTGGGGCCAACGTCCTGACTTTC. Translation gives CAWTGRISGANVLTF. Filled out from reference TRBV30 and TRBJ2-6, the complete variable domain reads SQTIHQWPATLVQPVGSPLSLECTVEGTSNPNLYWYRQAAGRGLQLLFYSVGIGQISSEVPQNLSASRPQDRQFILSSKKLLLSDSGFYLCAWTGRISGANVLTFGAGSRLTVL.

CDR3 coding DNA: TGTGCCATAGCGGGGCGGCAATTTTACAATGAGCAGTTCTTC. The encoded protein is CAIAGRQFYNEQFF. The chain recombines TRBV28 with TRBJ2-1; TRBD2 agrees at 8 bases. This CDR3 spans 14 amino acids. Germline V gene data show CDR1 as MDHEN and CDR2 as SYDVKM. J lost 4 bases, V lost 10 bases, and 9 bases had no gene match. Variable domain in full (rest from reference TRBV28 and TRBJ2-1): DVKVTQSSRYLVKRTGEKVFLECVQDMDHENMFWYRQDPGLGLRLIYFSYDVKMKEKGDIPEGYSVSREKKERFSLILESASTNQTSMYLCAIAGRQFYNEQFFGPGTRLTVL.

The V and J genes are TRBV5-6 and TRBJ1-1; 9 bases are shared with TRBD1. V was clipped by 3 bases and J by 3 bases; unmatched bases: 3. The CDR3 totals 14 residues. Per the germline V gene, CDR1 is SGHDT and CDR2 is YYEEEE. CDR3 region: CASSSRDRDTEAFF. In DNA form, the CDR3 reads TGTGCCAGCAGCTCCCGGGACAGGGACACTGAAGCTTTCTTT.

This chain's CDR3 is CATSRLQTGVNTEAFF. CDR3 bases: TGTGCCACCAGCAGATTACAGACAGGGGTGAACACTGAAGCTTTCTTT. The rearrangement uses TRBV15 and TRBJ1-1; 8 nucleotides agree with TRBD1. Looked up from germline, CDR1 is LNHNV and CDR2 is YYDKDF (reference sequence). J gave up 0 bases and V 2 bases, and 5 bases lay outside the gene matches. The CDR3 sequence is 16 residues long. Full variable domain (rest looked up from reference TRBV15 and TRBJ1-1): DAMVIQNPRYQVTQFGKPVTLSCSQTLNHNVMYWYQQKSSQAPKLLFHYYDKDFNNEADTPDNFQSRRPNTSFCFLDIRSPGLGDTAMYLCATSRLQTGVNTEAFFGQGTRLTVV.

The J gene is TRBJ1-2, the V gene TRBV28; D might be TRBD1 (6 bases). Trimming stripped 5 bases from V and 3 bases from J, with 13 bases between. CDR1 is MDHEN, CDR2 SYDVKM, per germline. The CDR3 runs 14 residues. CDR3 loop: CASSVGGADYGYTF. The CDR3 DNA reads TGTGCCAGCAGTGTAGGGGGGGCGGACTATGGCTACACCTTC.

Judged by abundance, this clone is medium-sized. The gene calls are TRBV19 and TRBJ1-5; TRBD1 agrees at 9 bases. With 3 bases clipped from V and 5 bases from J, the junction kept 2 bases outside the gene matches. This CDR3 is 14 amino acids long. Germline CDR1 is LNHDA and CDR2 is SQIVND (reference sequence). CDR3 nucleotide sequence: TGTGCCAGTAGTATTTGGACAGGGGATCAGCCCCAGCATTTT. Translating gives CASSIWTGDQPQHF.

V usage is TRBV7-6 and J usage is TRBJ2-7; 9 nucleotides match TRBD2. The CDR3 loop spans 14 amino acids. CDR1 and CDR2 (germline): SGHVS, FNYEAQ. The ends lost 5 bases at V and 4 bases at J; junction bases unmatched: 6. CDR3 protein: CASSPSGRPYEQYF. The CDR3 DNA is TGTGCCAGCAGCCCGAGCGGGAGGCCTTACGAGCAGTACTTC. The full variable domain, in which reference TRBV7-6 and TRBJ2-7 provide the parts outside the CDR3, is GAGVSQSPRYKVTKRGQDVALRCDPISGHVSLYWYRQALGQGPEFLTYFNYEAQQDKSGLPNDRFSAERPEGSISTLTIQRTEQRDSAMYRCASSPSGRPYEQYFGPGTRLTVT.

The chain carries TRBV7-8 and TRBJ1-3, with 7 bases fitting TRBD1. CDR3 length equals 14 residues. Germline V gives CDR1 SGHVS, CDR2 FQNEAQ. Trimming at V came to 5 bases and at J to 1 base, leaving 2 bases not matched to a gene. CDR3 bases: TGTGCCAGCAGCCACAGGGGTTCTGGAAACACCATATATTTT. Its protein product is CASSHRGSGNTIYF.